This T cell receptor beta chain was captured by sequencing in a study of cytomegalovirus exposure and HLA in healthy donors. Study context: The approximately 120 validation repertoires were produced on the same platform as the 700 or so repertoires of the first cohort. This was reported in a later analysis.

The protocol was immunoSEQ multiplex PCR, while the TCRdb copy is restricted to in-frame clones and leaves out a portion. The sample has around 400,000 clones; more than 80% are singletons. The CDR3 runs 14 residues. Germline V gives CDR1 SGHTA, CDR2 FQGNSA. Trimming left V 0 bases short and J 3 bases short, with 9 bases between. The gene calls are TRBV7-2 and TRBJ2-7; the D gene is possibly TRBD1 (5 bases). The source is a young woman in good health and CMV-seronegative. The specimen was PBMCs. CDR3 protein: CASSLARTNYEQYF. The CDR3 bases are TGTGCCAGCAGCTTAGCCCGGACAAACTACGAGCAGTACTTC.